Following are 7 T cell receptor beta chains from one sample sequenced in a study of T cell responses to AZD1222 COVID-19 vaccine. Produced via immunoSEQ multiplex PCR; TCRdb's table is partial and in-frame only. The profile shows approximately 100,000 clones, approximately 90% of them singletons. This material consisted of peripheral blood, taken on day 0 of AZD1222 vaccination. The receptors originated from an adult in good health.

Only one count was recorded for this clone. The genes are TRBV28 and TRBJ1-1; 7 bases match TRBD1. The CDR3 consists of 13 residues. V trimming: 7 bases; J trimming: 3 bases; junction bases outside the gene matches: 5. Per the germline V gene, CDR1 is MDHEN and CDR2 is SYDVKM. CDR3 sequence reads: CASTRGGDTEAFF. The CDR3 nucleotides are TGTGCCAGCACCAGGGGGGGAGACACTGAAGCTTTCTTT.

This chain uses TRBV5-6 with TRBJ2-3, with 8 bases lining up with TRBD2. The CDR3 totals 14 residues. Trimming at V came to 1 base and at J to 7 bases, leaving 5 bases not matched to a gene. CDR1 is SGHDT and CDR2 is YYEEEE in the germline V gene. Written as DNA, the CDR3 is TGTGCCAGCAGCTTGTGGGTAGCGGGGAATACGCAGTATTTT. This gives the protein CASSLWVAGNTQYF. Based on the CDR3 plus reference TRBV5-6 and TRBJ2-3, the full variable domain is DAGVTQSPTHLIKTRGQQVTLRCSPKSGHDTVSWYQQALGQGPQFIFQYYEEEERQRGNFPDRFSGHQFPNYSSELNVNALLLGDSALYLCASSLWVAGNTQYFGPGTRLTVL.

The V gene is TRBV6-2 or TRBV6-3, the J gene TRBJ1-6, with D possibly TRBD1 on 5 matching bases. Per the germline V gene, CDR1 is MNHEY and CDR2 is SVGEGT. V was cut by 7 bases and J by 11 bases, with 18 bases left in between. This CDR3 has 14 residues. This CDR3 reads CASNPSRDETPLHF. As DNA, the CDR3 is TGTGCCAGCAACCCATCAAGGGACGAAACACCCCTCCACTTT.

In this sample, this clone turned up a few times. The rearrangement uses TRBV18 and TRBJ2-1; 9 bases are a match to TRBD2. Germline values: CDR1 KGHSH, CDR2 LQKENI. The CDR3 is 15 amino acids. Germline trimming cut 0 bases from V and 6 bases from J; bases unmatched to any gene: 3. CDR3 DNA sequence: TGTGCCAGCTCACCACCGGCGGGAGGGGGCAATGAGCAGTTCTTC. This sequence encodes CASSPPAGGGNEQFF.

The chain has TRBV6-5 and TRBJ1-2; 9 bases fit TRBD1. From germline, CDR1 is MNHEY and CDR2 SVGAGI. Unmatched junction bases numbered 6, after V lost 5 bases and J lost 5 bases. This CDR3 contains 14 residues. The DNA for the CDR3 is TGTGCCAGCAGTCCGGACAGGGGATGGTATGGCTACACCTTC. This sequence encodes CASSPDRGWYGYTF.

The CDR3 bases are TGTGCCAGCAAAGCGGGTGCCTCCTACGAGCAGTACTTC. This sequence encodes CASKAGASYEQYF. The chain links TRBV6-5 to TRBJ2-7; D possibly corresponds to TRBD2 (6 bases). V was clipped by 7 bases and J by 0 bases, with 10 bases between them. This CDR3 comprises 13 residues. CDR1 and CDR2 from the germline V gene are MNHEY and SVGAGI.

The V and J genes are TRBV15 and TRBJ1-3, with a weak D call TRBD1 (6 bases). Per germline, CDR1 LNHNV and CDR2 YYDKDF (reference sequence). The CDR3 covers 17 residues. V was clipped by 0 bases and J by 0 bases, with 12 bases between them. CDR3 nucleotides: TGTGCCACCAGCAGAGACCAACAGGGTTTCTCTGGAAACACCATATATTTT. It translates to CATSRDQQGFSGNTIYF.